The rows below give T cell receptor beta chains drawn from one sample of a study of T cell clusters in autoimmune cytopenias. TCRdb processed the multiplex PCR reads again and assigns one entry to each CDR3 protein, with no DNA. This sample contains about 3,500 distinct CDR3 sequences. The specimen sequenced was peripheral blood. These receptors were collected from a human donor with an autoimmune cytopenia or autoimmune hepatitis (not recorded which). Each CDR3 is given with its conserved first and last residue. Fields, in order: J gene, V gene, clone size, CDR3 protein. Not all rows give a size; the values are once, few, many and, for expanded clones, a class.

>TRBJ2-5|TRBV25-1|.
CASAPGGETQYF
>TRBJ2-1|TRBV24-1|medium-sized
CATMAGGSYNEQFF
>TRBJ2-1|TRBV6-4|large
CASSPGTGGNEQFF
>TRBJ1-3|TRBV10-3|medium-sized
CAIRDDRGGNTIYF
>TRBJ2-3|TRBV5-1|medium-sized
CASSFSGASTDTQYF
>TRBJ1-1|TRBV12-3/TRBV12-4|.
CASSFSQNTEAFF
>TRBJ1-4|TRBV2|.
CASRGSGATNEKLFF
>TRBJ1-1|TRBV20-1|.
CSAPGPGFRNTEAFF
>TRBJ1-5|TRBV5-3|medium-sized
CARSWGNQPQHF
>TRBJ1-2|TRBV19|.
CASRIDRGGRNYGYTF
>TRBJ2-3|TRBV5-1|.
CASSSTVPSTDTQYF
>TRBJ2-7|TRBV15|medium-sized
CATETGGEQYF
>TRBJ1-1|TRBV5-6|medium-sized
CASSFGGGREAFF
>TRBJ2-1|TRBV21-1|medium-sized
CASSKLTKAESDYNEQFF
>TRBJ1-1|TRBV20-1|.
CSATQGITEAFF
>TRBJ2-7|TRBV25-1|.
CASRVFYEQYF
>TRBJ1-2|TRBV6-1|medium-sized
CASRIMGQTYGYTF
>TRBJ2-3|TRBV27|medium-sized
CASRTLVDTTDTQYF
>TRBJ2-1|TRBV6-5|.
CASSTNKEARNEQFF
>TRBJ1-1|TRBV18|medium-sized
CASSPGQDGTEAFF
>TRBJ1-3|TRBV5-6|medium-sized
CASSLKNTIYF
>TRBJ1-5|TRBV6-5|medium-sized
CASRITGFNSNQPQHF
>TRBJ1-6|TRBV19|medium-sized
CASSIARINSPLHF
>TRBJ1-1|TRBV5-1|.
CASSLAAGRESEAFF
>TRBJ1-1|TRBV19|medium-sized
CASSIYADNTEAFF
>TRBJ2-2|TRBV15|large
CATSRDRGVGGELFF
>TRBJ1-2|TRBV6-5|large
CASSYLDRNGYTF
>TRBJ2-3|TRBV20-1|medium-sized
CSAKVQGANTQYF
>TRBJ2-1|TRBV5-1|medium-sized
CANRGLGENFSYNEQFF
>TRBJ1-4|TRBV10-3|medium-sized
CAISEVGSNEKLFF
>TRBJ1-5|TRBV7-9|.
CASSLGGTGNQPQHF
>TRBJ1-5|TRBV10-3|.
CAISGGPVGDSNQPQHF
>TRBJ1-2|TRBV12-3/TRBV12-4|medium-sized
CASSSRGSYGYTF
>TRBJ2-1|TRBV20-1|.
CSARRVAGQLLSSYNEQFF
>TRBJ1-2|TRBV5-5|medium-sized
CASRLDAGYTF
>TRBJ1-2|TRBV10-3|medium-sized
CAISESGGNYGYTF
>TRBJ1-2|TRBV13|.
CASSERQPYGYTF
>TRBJ2-1|TRBV24-1|medium-sized
CATSDPLAGYNEQFF
>TRBJ2-1|TRBV5-1|.
CASSPGTGVPTYNEQFF